Below are 18 T cell receptor beta chains sequenced from a single sample in a study of T cell responses to AZD1222 COVID-19 vaccine. The protocol was immunoSEQ multiplex PCR, while the TCRdb copy is restricted to in-frame clones and leaves out a portion. The table has around 260,000 clones, 85% to 95% seen once. Sequencing was performed on peripheral blood, taken on day 0 of AZD1222 vaccination. These receptor sequences come from an adult in good health.

The V and J genes are TRBV2 and TRBJ2-1; D remains ambiguous. V lost 5 bases, J lost 15 bases, and 14 bases lay in between. CDR1 and CDR2 from the germline V gene are SNHLY and FYNNEI. The CDR3 contains 11 residues. The CDR3: CASSPGTTRFF. CDR3 nucleotides: TGTGCCAGCAGTCCAGGAACCACCCGGTTCTTC.

The CDR3 loop reads CASPTPLMNTEAFF. CDR3 nucleotides: TGTGCCAGCCCCACCCCCTTAATGAACACTGAAGCTTTCTTT. The rearrangement joins TRBV7-9 to TRBJ1-1; D gene uncertain. CDR1 and CDR2 from the germline V gene are SEHNR and FQNEAQ (reference sequence). V was pared by 8 bases and J by 0 bases, with 13 bases between. The CDR3 contains 14 residues.

The chain is built from TRBV18 and TRBJ2-1, with 12 bases that match TRBD2. CDR3 length: 16 residues. Germline V lookup: CDR1 KGHSH, CDR2 LQKENI. The junction had 5 bases not matched to a gene; V was cut back by 0 bases and J by 8 bases. Here the CDR3 reads CASSPPWTSGKDEQFF. As DNA, the CDR3 is TGTGCCAGCTCACCACCGTGGACTAGCGGGAAGGATGAGCAGTTCTTC. Drawing the rest from reference TRBV18 and TRBJ2-1, the complete variable domain is NAGVMQNPRHLVRRRGQEARLRCSPMKGHSHVYWYRQLPEEGLKFMVYLQKENIIDESGMPKERFSAEFPKEGPSILRIQQVVRGDSAAYFCASSPPWTSGKDEQFFGPGTRLTVL.

This chain joins TRBV27 and TRBJ2-7; the match to TRBD2 covers 7 bases. With 6 bases clipped from V and 5 bases from J, the junction kept 13 bases outside the gene matches. Per germline, CDR1 MNHEY and CDR2 SMNVEV (reference sequence). The CDR3 consists of 15 residues. CDR3 coding DNA: TGTGCCAGCAGGCAGACTCTAGCGGAGACCAACGAGCAGTACTTC. Its protein product is CASRQTLAETNEQYF.

The chain links TRBV9 to TRBJ2-2; the match to TRBD2 covers 7 bases. J gave up 0 bases and V 4 bases, and 12 bases lay outside the gene matches. The CDR3 runs 18 residues. CDR1 and CDR2 (germline): SGDLS, YYNGEE. CDR3 residues: CASSKAAASGTNTGELFF. For the CDR3, the DNA is TGTGCCAGCAGCAAAGCCGCGGCTAGCGGAACGAACACCGGGGAGCTGTTTTTT.

The rearrangement links TRBV7-2 to TRBJ2-1; 8 nucleotides align to TRBD2. Germline V gene lookup returns CDR1 SGHTA and CDR2 FQGNSA. The CDR3 length is 16 residues. J lost 6 bases, V lost 4 bases, and 11 bases had no gene match. The CDR3 DNA is TGTGCCAGCAGCTCTCCGGGACTAGAAAGGGTCAATGAGCAGTTCTTC. Translation gives CASSSPGLERVNEQFF.

The genes are TRBV5-1 and TRBJ2-7; TRBD1 is a possible D gene (7 bases). Between the trimmed V and J ends, which lost 2 bases and 5 bases, there was a span of 14 bases. The length of the CDR3 is 14 residues. Germline loops: CDR1 SGHRS, CDR2 YFSETQ. The CDR3: CASSFRQGGDEQYF. In nucleotides, the CDR3 is TGCGCCAGCAGCTTCCGACAGGGAGGCGACGAGCAGTACTTC. Full variable domain (missing parts from reference TRBV5-1 and TRBJ2-7): KAGVTQTPRYLIKTRGQQVTLSCSPISGHRSVSWYQQTPGQGLQFLFEYFSETQRNKGNFPGRFSGRQFSNSRSEMNVSTLELGDSALYLCASSFRQGGDEQYFGPGTRLTVT.

This chain connects TRBV4-1 to TRBJ2-3; tentative D call: TRBD1 (6 bases). The CDR3 loop spans 15 amino acids. Germline loops: CDR1 MGHRA, CDR2 YSYEKL. Trimming took off 2 bases at V and 2 bases at J, with 11 bases between the two ends. In DNA form, the CDR3 reads TGCGCCAGCAGCCAACGGGACATCCTCACAGATACGCAGTATTTT. It yields the protein CASSQRDILTDTQYF.

This chain links TRBV7-3 with TRBJ2-7; D is unresolved. The CDR3 has 13 amino acids. Between the trimmed V and J ends, which lost 2 bases and 3 bases, there was a span of 8 bases. Germline lookup yields CDR1 SGHTA and CDR2 FQGTGA. This CDR3 reads CASSLDKGYEQYF. CDR3 nucleotide sequence: TGTGCCAGCAGCTTAGATAAAGGCTACGAGCAGTACTTC.

The chain has TRBV4-1 and TRBJ1-2; 7 bases fit TRBD1. The CDR3 has 16 residues. CDR1 MGHRA and CDR2 YSYEKL come from the germline V gene. V was pared by 4 bases and J by 0 bases, with 8 bases of the junction left unmatched. In DNA form, the CDR3 reads TGCGCCAGCAGCCGGGAAACAGGGGCCTCTAACTATGGCTACACCTTC. Its protein product is CASSRETGASNYGYTF.

The CDR3 DNA follows: TGTGCCAGCAGGAGGGGACTAGCGTCTCCCTACGAGCAGTACTTC. It specifies CASRRGLASPYEQYF. The chain has TRBV28 and TRBJ2-7; 10 bases map to TRBD2. This CDR3 comprises 15 residues. The V and J ends lost 6 bases and 2 bases, in that order; junction bases with no gene match: 7. Germline CDR1 is MDHEN and CDR2 is SYDVKM.

This chain connects TRBV7-2 to TRBJ2-7; 7 nucleotides agree with TRBD2. CDR3 length: 15 residues. V was pared by 1 base and J by 2 bases, with 5 bases of the junction left unmatched. Germline assignment: CDR1 SGHTA and CDR2 FQGNSA. The CDR3 loop reads CASSLEVAGAYEQYF. The CDR3 coding sequence is TGTGCCAGCAGCTTAGAAGTAGCGGGCGCCTACGAGCAGTACTTC. The full variable domain, with the rest looked up from reference TRBV7-2 and TRBJ2-7, is GAGVSQSPSNKVTEKGKDVELRCDPISGHTALYWYRQSLGQGLEFLIYFQGNSAPDKSGLPSDRFSAERTGGSVSTLTIQRTQQEDSAVYLCASSLEVAGAYEQYFGPGTRLTVT.

Details on this clone: One end of the junction fails to match germline, which may point to a read error. V is TRBV3-1 (or the pseudogene TRBV3-2) and J is TRBJ1-2; TRBD1 might be the D (5 bases). Germline V gene data show CDR1 as LGHDT and CDR2 as YNNKEL (reference sequence). The CDR3 loop spans 11 amino acids. The DNA for the CDR3 is TGTGCCAGCAGCCAAGGTGCCGTGGGGCAGTTC. Protein: CASSQGAVGQF.

The chain recombines TRBV27 with TRBJ1-6; no reliable D call. CDR1 and CDR2 (germline): MNHEY, SMNVEV (reference sequence). This CDR3 spans 17 amino acids. V was clipped by 4 bases and J by 7 bases, with 20 bases between them. The CDR3 sequence: CASSSPRREGNNSPLHF. Written as DNA, the CDR3 is TGTGCCAGCAGTTCCCCGAGGCGGGAAGGAAACAATTCACCCCTCCACTTT.

V and J are TRBV6-2 or TRBV6-3 and TRBJ1-2; no clear D. Looked up from germline, CDR1 is MNHEY and CDR2 is SVGEGT. This CDR3 is 14 amino acids long. Trimming took off 5 bases at V and 5 bases at J, with 15 bases between the two ends. The CDR3 DNA follows: TGTGCCAGCAGTACCTCCCACGACACGTATGGCTACACCTTC. Translating it yields CASSTSHDTYGYTF.

The chain uses TRBV2 and TRBJ2-7, with D unresolved. The CDR3 has 15 amino acids. V was shortened by 2 bases and J by 3 bases, with 14 bases between the two germline ends. The germline V gene encodes CDR1 SNHLY and CDR2 FYNNEI. This chain's CDR3 is CASSEYSFGSYEQYF. CDR3 bases: TGTGCCAGCAGTGAATACAGTTTCGGCAGCTACGAGCAGTACTTC.

V usage is TRBV30 and J usage is TRBJ2-7; D is perhaps TRBD2 (6 bases). V gave up 0 bases and J gave up 2 bases, with 8 bases separating them. This CDR3 region has 13 residues. In germline, CDR1 is GTSNPN, CDR2 SVGIG (reference sequence). CDR3 sequence: CAWSVGTPYEQYF. The CDR3 nucleotides read TGTGCCTGGAGTGTCGGGACTCCCTACGAGCAGTACTTC.

The chain links TRBV21-1 to TRBJ2-7; the D call of TRBD2 is as the table states it, not checked on the DNA. TRBV21-1 is assigned pseudogene status. There are 15 residues in the CDR3. The CDR3 coding sequence is TGTGCCAGCAGAGATATGGGGGGAGGGCCCTACGAGCAGTACTTC. Translated: CASRDMGGGPYEQYF.